The rows below give T cell receptor beta chains drawn from one sample of a study of blood T cell repertoires in COVID-19. The assay was immunoSEQ multiplex PCR, and TCRdb's table has in-frame clones only and misses some. The repertoire holds more than 110,000 clones, roughly 80% seen once, with roughly 10% in the top ten. The source material was peripheral blood. Receptors were obtained from a woman of 80 years or more in a cohort sampled during active or convalescent COVID-19. Each CDR3 is given without its conserved first and last residue. The order of the fields is CDR3 protein, D gene, V gene, clone size, J gene. A D gene is named only where the DNA matches it firmly. Rows give clone size only sometimes, using once, few, many, or a class for an expanded clone.

ASSLLAGGSGANVLT,TRBD2,TRBV9,.,TRBJ2-6
ASEAGAGDTQY,.,TRBV30,.,TRBJ2-3
ASSLDPAGVQETQY,TRBD2,TRBV7-2,.,TRBJ2-5
ASRPRPGNSPLH,.,TRBV6-5,.,TRBJ1-6
ASSRNQGYEQF,.,TRBV3-1/TRBV3-2,.,TRBJ2-1
ASGLVAGGYT,.,TRBV12-5,.,TRBJ1-2
ASSPAGRPDQPQH,.,TRBV18,many,TRBJ1-5
ASTLGGAGSYGYT,.,TRBV28,.,TRBJ1-2
ASSQEAGRYNEQF,TRBD2,TRBV4-1,.,TRBJ2-1
ATSDSGEPDTQY,.,TRBV24-1,.,TRBJ2-3
ASSFTGVSMNTEAF,TRBD1,TRBV5-5,.,TRBJ1-1
ASGSNYGYT,.,TRBV6-6,.,TRBJ1-2
ASSQSGLPGEQF,.,TRBV7-3,.,TRBJ2-1
ASSTGTVTEAF,TRBD1,TRBV5-1,.,TRBJ1-1
ASSLGPGGYGYT,TRBD1,TRBV5-4,.,TRBJ1-2
ASSPDPAGGAKGVREQF,TRBD2,TRBV5-4,.,TRBJ2-1
ASRSDHEGTDTQY,.,TRBV23-1,.,TRBJ2-3
ASSLGQGAGNTIY,TRBD1,TRBV7-9,.,TRBJ1-3
ASRGRGGAF,.,TRBV12-3/TRBV12-4,.,TRBJ1-1
ASSLAPGGSGNTIY,.,TRBV5-1,.,TRBJ1-3
ASSTRRKGGFEGYT,.,TRBV19,.,TRBJ1-2
ASSPSTGSGNTIY,TRBD1,TRBV9,once,TRBJ1-3
ASSHGQGTGNTIY,TRBD1,TRBV7-6,.,TRBJ1-3
ASRMDRDSYGYT,TRBD1,TRBV6-4,.,TRBJ1-2
ASRWRGGTQY,.,TRBV7-2,.,TRBJ2-5
ASSQVSNTEAF,.,TRBV3-1/TRBV3-2,.,TRBJ1-1
ASSPRSSTDTQY,.,TRBV19,.,TRBJ2-3
ASSLIWGATDTQY,.,TRBV7-2,.,TRBJ2-3
ASMIQTSNTGELF,.,TRBV5-1,.,TRBJ2-2
ASSFRTGYEQF,TRBD1,TRBV11-3,few,TRBJ2-1
ASSHSKGDTGELF,.,TRBV4-1,.,TRBJ2-2
AWSAGWLAGGLQETQY,TRBD2,TRBV30,.,TRBJ2-5
AVTGFWTDTQY,.,TRBV12-3/TRBV12-4,.,TRBJ2-3
ASSYSGTGVTEAF,TRBD1,TRBV6-2/TRBV6-3,.,TRBJ1-1
ASSQAGVNYGYT,.,TRBV14,.,TRBJ1-2
ASSLSTGGIYGYT,TRBD1,TRBV28,once,TRBJ1-2
ASRAAGFGRSPLH,.,TRBV2,few,TRBJ1-6
ASSFPGAGNTIY,.,TRBV7-9,.,TRBJ1-3
ASSNEDRVELAGGLSEQF,TRBD2,TRBV19,.,TRBJ2-1
ASTRGLGNTEAF,.,TRBV3-1/TRBV3-2,once,TRBJ1-1
ASISVGAGYT,.,TRBV6-5,.,TRBJ1-2
ASSQAREDEQF,.,TRBV4-3,once,TRBJ2-1
ATSPTRMNTGELF,.,TRBV15,.,TRBJ2-2
AISTSGTTDTQY,TRBD2,TRBV10-3,.,TRBJ2-3
ASSGTGGLGYT,TRBD1,TRBV27,.,TRBJ1-2
ASSYTGGQATQY,TRBD2,TRBV7-3,.,TRBJ2-3
ASSSHTSGSNTDTQY,TRBD2,TRBV6-2/TRBV6-3,.,TRBJ2-3
ASTTDRGAGYT,TRBD1,TRBV11-1,.,TRBJ1-2
ASSGVRLSQPQH,.,TRBV6-5,.,TRBJ1-5
AWSVYGRYSPLH,.,TRBV30,.,TRBJ1-6
ASRDREDGYT,TRBD1,TRBV2,.,TRBJ1-2
ASSPTTGSGGYT,TRBD1,TRBV18,.,TRBJ1-2
ASSLEGIGNTQY,.,TRBV7-2,.,TRBJ2-3
ASSLVHPTEAF,.,TRBV27,.,TRBJ1-1